This paragraph covers one T cell receptor beta chain sequence. The antigen this receptor binds is unknown. Per-base qualities were not stored, and no clone one base away is much larger. TCRbeta CDR3 regions were amplified from genomic DNA using the immunoSEQ Assay, a bias-controlled multiplex PCR. The authors processed their data as follows. The number of nucleated cells in each sample was estimated by amplification of reference gene primers within the assay. To quantify the absolute abundance of each unique TCRbeta CDR3 rearrangement, sequence reads were collapsed and filtered. Productive Simpson clonality was computed per sample as the square root of Simpson's diversity index over productive rearrangements. Here the immuneACCESS table is served through TCRdb, limited to in-frame sequences with V and J called. Missing clones are a known gap in these copies; in checked studies unresolved V genes cover under half, and the rest lacks a known reason. Clone size and the V and J calls come from that table; the DNA yielded D and trimming. Present in this sample are approximately 290,000 clones, roughly 88% of which were seen just once. The ten largest clones add up to 3.5% to 5.5% of the sample.

The entry originates in a study of blood T cell repertoires in COVID-19 (TCRdb year 2020). Notes on the research overall: Collaborator samples came from the United States, Italy and Spain and covered acute and convalescent phases of COVID-19. The repertoires were released in a freely available public database meant as a resource for research on the immune response to SARS-CoV-2. The prospective study material was composed of cDNA or gDNA derived from T cells, B-cell-depleted T cells, or PBMCs. The sample metadata nearly always contained a de-identified subject ID, COVID-19 status, age in years and sex. The samples were drawn from the first 160 participants of the ongoing ImmuneRACE study and from 1,254 subjects provided by 6 global collaborators. Where HLA class I and class II types were available, the types were taken from metadata supplied by the sample provider, not from assay-based typing. The dataset comprised deeply sampled blood TCRbeta repertoires from subjects exposed to, actively infected with, or recovered from COVID-19. The research as a whole found: Clinical and demographic metadata were provided uncurated, with the amount varying by source and participant.

Enrolling through a virtual design, the prospective study's participants ranged in age from roughly 18 to 89 years and lived across about two dozen United States geographic areas. Cohort assignment in the prospective study relied on participant-reported clinical history from a screening survey and a study questionnaire. ImmuneRACE Cohort 3 recovered participants were defined by two consecutive negative NP/OP PCR tests, healthcare professional clearance, or symptom resolution. Each participant in the prospective study had whole blood, serum and a nasopharyngeal or oropharyngeal swab collected by mobile phlebotomists. Prospective study participants could optionally give additional blood draws and questionnaires over an approximately two-month period. Prospective study blood samples were shipped either frozen or at room temperature before DNA extraction. Sequences were obtained from PBMCs or T cells enriched from blood (not recorded which). This TCR came from a woman aged 25 to 39 who had recovered from COVID-19.

The CDR3 is CASSQSKETQYF. In nucleotide form, the sequence is TGTGCCAGCAGCCAATCTAAGGAGACCCAGTACTTC. Here the chain combines TRBV3-1 (or the pseudogene TRBV3-2) and TRBJ2-5; the D gene assignment is ambiguous. V lost 2 bases and J lost 5 bases; the stretch between them is 6 bases long. There are 12 amino acids in the CDR3, from cysteine to phenylalanine inclusive. Of all the DNA, just the CDR3 is kept, 36 bases in frame from base 1. The germline V gene (reference sequence) gives CDR1 as LGHDT and CDR2 as YNNKEL.